Below are 2 T cell receptor beta chains sequenced from a single sample in a study of blood T cells in healthy people across ages. Together with a sample-barcoded 5' primer, a J-beta primer mix was included in a second PCR lasting roughly 6 to 12 cycles. TCRdb reprocessed the 5' RACE reads with MiXCR, giving one entry per CDR3 protein. The table lists over 550,000 distinct CDR3 sequences, less than 35% of them singletons. Sequenced sample: blood. The receptors were gathered from a woman older than 75 in good health.

This clonotype was counted ten times or more. The CDR3 protein is CASNHGAGRLSSYEQYF. For the CDR3, the DNA is TGTGCCAGCAACCACGGGGCCGGACGGCTGAGCTCCTACGAGCAGTACTTC. J is TRBJ2-7 and V is TRBV6-6; D is tentatively TRBD1 or TRBD2 (5 bases each). The CDR3 is 17 amino acids. Germline V lookup: CDR1 MNHNY, CDR2 SVGAGI (reference sequence). V was pared by 7 bases and J by 0 bases, with 22 bases between.

J is TRBJ2-3 and V is TRBV7-6; 12 bases line up with TRBD2. CDR1 is SGHVS and CDR2 is FNYEAQ in the germline V gene. CDR3 length equals 15 residues. The ends lost 4 bases at V and 8 bases at J; junction bases unmatched: 7. CDR3 DNA: TGTGCCAGCAGCTCAGGACTAGCGGGACGTAGTACGCAGTATTTT. This translates into CASSSGLAGRSTQYF.